Below are 6 T cell receptor beta chains sequenced from a single sample in a study of beta chain features in type 1 diabetes. The authors reverse transcribed all of the isolated RNA, so sequencing captured expressed TCRB transcripts. The repertoire was sequenced with immunoSEQ multiplex PCR; TCRdb's copy has only in-frame clones and lacks some. The sample contains under 250,000 clones, about 11% of which appear only once. Sequenced sample: central memory CD4+ T cells from blood. These TCRs come from a man between 18 and 29 years old in good health.

The genes are TRBV29-1 and TRBJ2-5, with TRBD1 as a possible D gene (5 bases). Trimming stripped 4 bases from V and 5 bases from J, with 11 bases between. Germline CDR1 and CDR2: SQVTM and ANQGSEA. The CDR3 has 12 amino acids. The CDR3 DNA is TGCAGCGTTGTAGGGGTGGAGGAGACCCAGTACTTC. Translating it yields CSVVGVEETQYF. Combining the CDR3 with reference TRBV29-1 and TRBJ2-5 gives the whole variable domain SAVISQKPSRDICQRGTSLTIQCQVDSQVTMMFWYRQQPGQSLTLIATANQGSEATYESGFVIDKFPISRPNLTFSTLTVSNMSPEDSSIYLCSVVGVEETQYFGPGTRLLVL.

For the CDR3, the DNA is TGTGCCAGCAGTCCACAACCACGTGACAGGGCAGGCGAGCAGTACTTC. Protein product: CASSPQPRDRAGEQYF. This sequence joins TRBV27 and TRBJ2-7, with TRBD1 matching 7 bases. In germline, CDR1 is MNHEY, CDR2 SMNVEV (reference sequence). Trimming cost V 5 bases and J 6 bases; bases outside gene matches: 16. The CDR3 runs to 16 residues.

This clone was detected a few times. The genes are TRBV29-1 and TRBJ2-7; 8 bases agree with TRBD2. The V and J ends lost 7 bases and 4 bases, in that order; junction bases with no gene match: 12. The CDR3 runs 14 residues. CDR1 is SQVTM and CDR2 is ANQGSEA in the germline V gene. CDR3 in amino acids: CSARTGSGSYEQYF. The CDR3 nucleotides read TGCAGCGCAAGGACTGGAAGCGGGAGTTACGAGCAGTACTTC.

J is TRBJ2-7 and V is TRBV27; D is possibly TRBD1 or TRBD2 (5 bases each). The CDR3 is 16 amino acids. Germline CDR1 reads MNHEY; CDR2 reads SMNVEV (reference sequence). Trimming left V 0 bases short and J 2 bases short, with 14 bases between. The CDR3, as DNA: TGTGCCAGCAGTTTATCGAGGGGAAGAGAGACCTACGAGCAGTACTTC. Amino acids: CASSLSRGRETYEQYF.

In its sample, this clone was seen a few times. This rearrangement joins TRBV5-1 to TRBJ2-7; possibly TRBD1 for D (6 bases). Trimming took off 4 bases at V and 6 bases at J, with 20 bases between the two ends. Germline loops: CDR1 SGHRS, CDR2 YFSETQ. The CDR3 extends over 15 amino acids. CDR3 sequence reads: CASSVSDSSSGEQYF. The CDR3 coding sequence is TGCGCCAGCAGCGTATCGGACAGTTCCTCTGGCGAGCAGTACTTC. The full variable domain, its missing parts supplied by reference TRBV5-1 and TRBJ2-7, is KAGVTQTPRYLIKTRGQQVTLSCSPISGHRSVSWYQQTPGQGLQFLFEYFSETQRNKGNFPGRFSGRQFSNSRSEMNVSTLELGDSALYLCASSVSDSSSGEQYFGPGTRLTVT.

This clone has more than one count but fewer than ten. J is TRBJ2-2 and V is TRBV11-2; no definite D call. This CDR3 has 13 amino acids. The germline CDR1 and CDR2 sequences are SGHAT and FQNNGV. Trimming took off 4 bases at V and 4 bases at J, with 7 bases between the two ends. CDR3 nucleotides: TGTGCCAGCAGCTCCACCGGCACCGGGGAGCTGTTTTTT. It codes for CASSSTGTGELFF.